These 9 T cell receptor beta chains came from one sample sequenced in a study of T cells in Graves' hyperthyroidism and ophthalmopathy (dated by TCRdb to between 2018 and 2020). Library method: multiplex PCR. Sequencing was carried out with an Illumina HiSeq 2000. Amplification of TCR beta CDR3 regions was carried out from RNA transcripts. The TCR CDR3 was subjected to a first round of RT-PCR using the HTBI primer set and the Qiagen OneStep RT-PCR kit. In TCRdb, the public reads were trimmed at Q25 with fastp and aligned with MiXCR, with productive beta chains retained. One record per CDR3 amino acid sequence lists the most common genes and DNA. The sample contains about 210,000 distinct CDR3 sequences, about a sixth of them found a single time. About 41% of the sample goes to the ten largest clones. Material for sequencing was blood. Receptors originate from a man aged 40-49 years with Graves' hyperthyroidism.

For this clonotype: A single base separates this from a much larger clone, so it may be a read error. CDR3 nucleotides: TGTGCCAGCAGCCAAGGGACGACGGGCACCGGGGAGCTGTTTTTT. It specifies CASSQGTTGTGELFF. The chain couples TRBV3-1 to TRBJ2-2; D remains ambiguous. V lost 1 base to trimming and J lost 4 bases, with 10 bases between them. Germline CDR1 LGHDT, CDR2 YNNKEL (reference sequence). The CDR3 covers 15 residues.

This clonotype turned up a few times. The rearrangement joins TRBV4-3 to TRBJ1-6; D may be TRBD1 (6 bases). V lost 8 bases and J lost 0, with 11 bases in between. Germline-derived CDR1 and CDR2 are LGHNA and YSLEER. CDR3 size: 15 residues. CDR3 region: CASSTGSSYNSPLHF. DNA for the CDR3: TGCGCCAGCTCGACAGGTAGCTCCTATAATTCACCCCTCCACTTT.

This clonotype was found many times. This rearrangement joins TRBV7-2 to TRBJ2-3; possible D gene TRBD2, 6 bases. Per germline, CDR1 SGHTA and CDR2 FQGNSA. The CDR3 is 14 amino acids. V was cut by 8 bases and J by 0 bases, with 12 bases left in between. CDR3 sequence: CASRRGRSTDTQYF. The CDR3 bases are TGTGCCAGCCGGAGGGGACGGAGCACAGATACGCAGTATTTT.

This clonotype was detected once. Just one base apart from a much larger clone, this may be a read error. This CDR3 reads CSALASGENTEAFF. CDR3 nucleotides: TGCAGCGCCCTAGCATCGGGGGAGAACACTGAAGCTTTCTTT. The rearrangement uses TRBV29-1 and TRBJ1-1; tentatively, D is TRBD1 (5 bases). Per germline, CDR1 SQVTM and CDR2 ANQGSEA. V lost 7 bases and J lost 1, with 16 bases in between. This CDR3 comprises 14 residues.

This clonotype was counted only a few times. The V and J genes are TRBV9 and TRBJ1-1; D is possibly TRBD1 (6 bases). The germline V gene has CDR1 SGDLS and CDR2 YYNGEE. CDR3 length: 15 amino acids. V was trimmed by 3 bases and J by 4 bases, leaving 16 bases between them. The CDR3 coding sequence is TGTGCCAGCAGCGAGCAGGGTGGGGGCCCCACTGAAGCTTTCTTT. Its translation is CASSEQGGGPTEAFF.

Only one count was recorded for this clonotype. The chain links TRBV7-3 to TRBJ2-7; no reliable D call. Trimming took off 5 bases at V and 3 bases at J, with 8 bases between the two ends. Per the germline V gene, CDR1 is SGHTA and CDR2 is FQGTGA. The CDR3 has 12 amino acids. CDR3 protein: CASSTDLYEQYF. For the CDR3, the DNA is TGTGCCAGCAGCACGGACCTCTACGAGCAGTACTTC. Full variable domain (rest looked up from reference TRBV7-3 and TRBJ2-7): GAGVSQTPSNKVTEKGKYVELRCDPISGHTALYWYRQSLGQGPEFLIYFQGTGAADDSGLPNDRFFAVRPEGSVSTLKIQRTERGDSAVYLCASSTDLYEQYFGPGTRLTVT.

This clonotype was observed a few times. Being one base from a much bigger clone, this may be a read error. The CDR3 carries no conserved terminal phenylalanine or tryptophan, so it likely arises from a read error. The V and J genes are TRBV11-3 and TRBJ1-1; 7 nucleotides match TRBD1. V shed 7 bases, J shed 4 bases, and the junction held 9 bases outside the gene matches. This CDR3 is 14 amino acids long. The germline CDR1 and CDR2 sequences are SGHNT and YENEEA. The CDR3 coding sequence is TGTGCCAGCACCCCCGGGACAGATTCCACTGAAGCTTTCCTT. It codes for CASTPGTDSTEAFL.

The sample holds many counts of this clonotype. The chain employs TRBV6-1 and TRBJ2-7; D assignment may be TRBD1 or TRBD2 (5 bases each). V was clipped by 3 bases and J by 2 bases, with 8 bases between them. Germline CDR1 is MNHNS and CDR2 is SASEGT. This CDR3 contains 13 residues. CDR3 amino acids: CASSERGPYEQYF. DNA of the CDR3: TGTGCCAGCAGTGAGAGGGGACCCTACGAGCAGTACTTC.

Many counts were recorded for this clonotype. The chain is built from TRBV20-1 and TRBJ2-1; the match to TRBD2 covers 12 bases. The V gene's germline CDR1 is DFQATT and CDR2 SNEGSKA (reference sequence). The CDR3 is made up of 15 amino acids. With 6 bases clipped from V and 7 bases from J, the junction kept 10 bases outside the gene matches. The CDR3 reads CSAGPLAGGGNEQFF. The CDR3 bases are TGCAGTGCCGGACCACTAGCGGGGGGCGGGAATGAGCAGTTCTTC.